This T cell receptor beta chain is from a study of CD8+ T cells in alopecia areata. Whole-study context: Patients in the treated group were given tofacitinib by mouth, 5 to 10 mg twice a day. Treatment with tofacitinib (6 to 18 months) was followed by 6 months off drug.

The CDR3 is 14 residues long. Germline-derived CDR1 and CDR2 are KGHSY and FQNENV. The germline V and J ends were trimmed by 3 bases and 4 bases, with 9 bases remaining between them. Sequencing templates came from extracted RNA that was reverse transcribed into cDNA. The data were produced by immunoSEQ multiplex PCR, yet TCRdb's version contains in-frame clones alone and is incomplete. The sample holds around 140,000 clones; 50% to 65% are singletons and the top ten take around a sixth. This sample's treatment: oral pan-JAK inhibitor, 5-10 mg twice daily. This TCR came from a human donor with alopecia areata. The specimen comprised CD8+ T cells sorted from blood, sampled at week 4, from a patient treated with tofacitinib. This chain uses TRBV16 with TRBJ1-4, with no clear D. The CDR3 DNA reads TGTGCCAGCAGCCATTCCGGGGTTAATGAAAAACTGTTTTTT. The encoded protein is CASSHSGVNEKLFF.